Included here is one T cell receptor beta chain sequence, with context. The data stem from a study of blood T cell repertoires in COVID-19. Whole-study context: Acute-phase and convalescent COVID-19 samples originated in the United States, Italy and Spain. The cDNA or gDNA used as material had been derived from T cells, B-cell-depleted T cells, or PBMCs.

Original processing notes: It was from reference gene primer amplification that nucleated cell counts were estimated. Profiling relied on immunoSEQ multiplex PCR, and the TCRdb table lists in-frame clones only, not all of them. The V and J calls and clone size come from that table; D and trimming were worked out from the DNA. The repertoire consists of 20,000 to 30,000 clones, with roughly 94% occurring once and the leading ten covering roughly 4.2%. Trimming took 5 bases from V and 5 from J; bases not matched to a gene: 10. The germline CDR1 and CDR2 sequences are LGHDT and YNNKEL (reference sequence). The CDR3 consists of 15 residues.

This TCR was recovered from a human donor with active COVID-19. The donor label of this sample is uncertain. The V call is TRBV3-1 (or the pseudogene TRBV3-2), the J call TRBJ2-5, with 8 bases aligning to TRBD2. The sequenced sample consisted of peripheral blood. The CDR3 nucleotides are TGTGCCAGCAGCTATCTCGCGGGGGGCCGGGAGACCCAGTACTTC. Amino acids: CASSYLAGGRETQYF.